A selection of T cell receptor beta chains follows, all from one sample in a study of PD-1 blockade in classical Hodgkin lymphoma. The protocol was immunoSEQ multiplex PCR, while the TCRdb copy is restricted to in-frame clones and leaves out a portion. The sample lists about 16,000 clones, just under 85% occurring once. The sequencing here drew on CD4+ T cells from blood, taken at baseline. These receptors were taken from a human donor with classical Hodgkin lymphoma. The CDR3 runs from the conserved cysteine through the conserved F or W. A D gene is named only where the DNA matches it firmly. The listing skips clone size in some rows; elsewhere it reads once, few, many or a size class.

size: .
D: .
J: TRBJ1-4
V: TRBV5-6
DNA: TGTGCCAGCAGCTACAGGAGAGGTAATGAAAAACTGTTTTTT
CDR3: CASSYRRGNEKLFF

size: few
D: .
J: TRBJ1-2
V: TRBV10-3
DNA: TGTGCCATCAGTGTTGCCCCGAACTATGGCTACACCTTC
CDR3: CAISVAPNYGYTF

size: .
D: .
J: TRBJ2-6
V: TRBV10-3
DNA: TGTGCCATCAGTGCCCGGGGGGCCTCTGGGGCCAACGTCCTGACTTTC
CDR3: CAISARGASGANVLTF

size: .
D: .
J: TRBJ2-3
V: TRBV7-6
DNA: TGTGCCAGCAGCTTTACAAGATACACAGATACGCAGTATTTT
CDR3: CASSFTRYTDTQYF

size: .
D: .
J: TRBJ1-1
V: TRBV6-1
DNA: TGTGCCAGCAGTGTAGGGACGGGGAACACTGAAGCTTTCTTT
CDR3: CASSVGTGNTEAFF

size: .
D: .
J: TRBJ2-1
V: TRBV19
DNA: TGTGCCAGTAGTATAACAAGGGATGAGCAGTTCTTC
CDR3: CASSITRDEQFF

size: few
D: .
J: TRBJ1-6
V: TRBV2
DNA: TGTGCCAGCAGTGAAGAAAGGGGGGCAAATTCACCCCTCCACTTT
CDR3: CASSEERGANSPLHF

size: .
D: .
J: TRBJ1-2
V: TRBV10-3
DNA: TGTGCCATCAGTGAAAGTGACAGTTTCGATGGCTACACCTTC
CDR3: CAISESDSFDGYTF

size: .
D: .
J: TRBJ2-7
V: TRBV15
DNA: TGTGCCACCAGCGGCCGAGCCTCCTACGAGCAGTACTTC
CDR3: CATSGRASYEQYF

size: .
D: .
J: TRBJ2-3
V: TRBV6-1
DNA: TGTGCCAGCAGTGAAGAGACAAGGGGAGATACGCAGTATTTT
CDR3: CASSEETRGDTQYF

size: .
D: .
J: TRBJ1-6
V: TRBV9
DNA: TGTGCCAGCAGCGTAGCTTCGGGCTCCTATAATTCACCCCTCCACTTT
CDR3: CASSVASGSYNSPLHF

size: .
D: TRBD1
J: TRBJ2-7
V: TRBV6-5
DNA: TGTGCCAGCAGCCACAGGGGGCCGACCTACGAGCAGTACTTC
CDR3: CASSHRGPTYEQYF

size: .
D: TRBD1
J: TRBJ1-6
V: TRBV2
DNA: TGTGCCAGCAGTTTTATGACAGGGGCCCTTAGCTCCTATAATTCACCCCTCCACTTT
CDR3: CASSFMTGALSSYNSPLHF

size: .
D: .
J: TRBJ2-5
V: TRBV19
DNA: TGTGCCAGTAGTATTTCACACCAAGAGACCCAGTACTTC
CDR3: CASSISHQETQYF

size: .
D: TRBD2
J: TRBJ2-3
V: TRBV11-1
DNA: TGTGCCAGCAGCTTAGGCGTAGCGGGGGGAACAGATACGCAGTATTTT
CDR3: CASSLGVAGGTDTQYF

size: .
D: TRBD2
J: TRBJ2-2
V: TRBV5-4
DNA: TGTGCCAGCAGCCCAGCGGGGGGGCCGGTCGGGGAGCTGTTTTTT
CDR3: CASSPAGGPVGELFF